This TCR beta chain was sequenced during a study of early T cells in non-severe SARS-CoV-2 infection. Looking at the study overall: Alpha and beta chains were unpaired, from unsorted whole-blood bulk RNA.

This clonotype was seen a handful of times. This CDR3 has 13 amino acids. Germline V gene sequence: CDR1 ENHRY, CDR2 SYGVKD. Trimming removed 3 bases at V and 4 bases at J, with 4 bases between. Attachment of unique molecular identifiers to individual cDNA molecules was performed. Via MiXCR, TCRdb re-called the 5' RACE reads, giving one row per CDR3 protein. This sample has 52,000 or so distinct CDR3 sequences; around 13% occur once, and the top ten carry approximately 1.3%. The clonotype comes from an adult who was a healthcare worker with PCR-confirmed SARS-CoV-2 infection or an uninfected control (not recorded which). The sample comprised whole blood. The V and J genes are TRBV10-3 and TRBJ2-6, with D uncertain. In nucleotides, the CDR3 is TGTGCCATCAGTGAATCGGGGGCCAACGTCCTGACTTTC. As protein: CAISESGANVLTF.